This T cell receptor (beta chain) was found in a study of T-cell memory formation after mild COVID-19. TCRdb reanalysed the 5' RACE reads using MiXCR and keeps one entry per CDR3 protein. The sample contains 200,000 to 250,000 distinct CDR3 sequences, 8% to 9.5% of which appear only once. This clonotype has at least ten counts. Germline V lookup: CDR1 LGHDT, CDR2 YNNKEL (reference sequence). CDR3 length: 16 amino acids. V was shortened by 4 bases and J by 2 bases, with 15 bases between the two germline ends. This chain uses TRBV3-1 with TRBJ2-1, with D perhaps being TRBD1 or TRBD2 (7 bases each). Sequenced material: PBMCs or a T cell subset sorted from them (not recorded which). This TCR was recovered from a man aged 18-30 years who had mild COVID-19 (a few samples of this study predate the infection). Cell type and time point are not known. The CDR3 here is CASSLRGGPTYNEQFF. For the CDR3, the DNA is TGTGCCAGCAGCCTCAGGGGGGGCCCTACCTACAATGAGCAGTTCTTC.